This TCR beta chain was captured by sequencing in a study of blood T cells in healthy people across ages. Combining a sample-barcoded 5' primer with a J-beta primer mix, a second PCR ran for roughly 7 to 12 cycles. One entry per CDR3 protein results from TCRdb running MiXCR on the 5' RACE reads. The profile covers some 640,000 distinct CDR3 sequences, with roughly 30% appearing a single time and around a sixth taken by the ten largest. This CDR3 spans 15 amino acids. V shed 1 base and J 8 bases; nucleotides not matched to a gene: 4. The clonotype originates from a woman of 80 years or more in good health. The chain is built from TRBV12-3 or TRBV12-4 and TRBJ1-4, with 10 bases fitting TRBD1. Sequencing was carried out using blood. The CDR3 here is CASSLVGTGAEKLFF. CDR3 nucleotide sequence: TGTGCCAGCAGTTTAGTGGGGACAGGGGCCGAAAAACTGTTTTTT.